This T cell receptor beta chain was obtained from a study of regulatory T cells in long-lasting Graves disease. Points from the study as a whole: Investigators studied peripheral blood only, not thyroid tissue. Limited sample numbers may have lowered accuracy. Persistent Graves' patients showed reduced TCR diversity versus newly diagnosed patients. A greater number of public clonotypes (around 3,000) was shared by persistent patients than by new patients (roughly 930).

This clonotype turned up a few times. Its cognate antigen is unknown. Possible read error: a much larger clone is one base away. Described time point: persistent/refractory GD, antithyroid drugs over 5 years with positive TRAb. The TCR library was made from RNA that had been extracted from PBMCs in TRIzol. Relying on iRepertoire HTBI primers and Arm-PCR of CDR3 regions, the team built TCR beta libraries. Via MiXCR, TCRdb re-called the multiplex PCR reads, giving one row per CDR3 protein. The sample lists around 510,000 distinct CDR3 sequences; less than 25% were seen once. The CDR3 totals 14 residues. Germline lookup yields CDR1 MNHNS and CDR2 SASEGT. V lost 0 bases and J lost 3, with 8 bases in between.

This chain connects TRBV6-1 to TRBJ1-1, with D maybe TRBD1 (5 bases). The material was peripheral blood mononuclear cells (PBMCs), obtained when the disease was refractory, from a patient treated with antithyroid drugs. The sequence derives from a female donor with Graves disease. The CDR3 loop reads CASSEALGHTEAFF. The CDR3 nucleotides are TGTGCCAGCAGTGAAGCGCTGGGGCACACTGAAGCTTTCTTT.